This TCR beta chain was retrieved from a study of shared clonotypes between healthy human individuals. Study results and limitations: Only blood samples were collected, and tissue repertoires likely differ.

The sample holds one count of this clone. What it binds is unknown. Using about 220 ng DNA, some 30,000 T cell genomes, the sorted-subset replicate PCRs were run. Some clones are missing from TCRdb's copy, which holds only in-frame ones; the method was immunoSEQ multiplex PCR. The repertoire holds approximately 2,000,000 clones, about nine tenths seen once, with roughly 0.34% in the top ten. Trimming took 6 bases from V and 6 from J, leaving 5 bases between them. The length of the CDR3 is 11 residues. Germline assignment: CDR1 LNHNV and CDR2 YYDKDF (reference sequence). The chain has TRBV15 and TRBJ2-2, with no clear D. Sequenced sample: naive CD4+ T cells from PBMCs. Subset of the sample: CD45RA+ positively selected. This TCR derives from a young man in good health. Some clones in this sample may be carry-over from other donors' samples. Here the CDR3 DNA reads TGTGCCACCAGAGTATCCGGGGAGCTGTTTTTT. Encoded protein: CATRVSGELFF. The full variable domain, in which reference TRBV15 and TRBJ2-2 provide the parts outside the CDR3, is DAMVIQNPRYQVTQFGKPVTLSCSQTLNHNVMYWYQQKSSQAPKLLFHYYDKDFNNEADTPDNFQSRRPNTSFCFLDIRSPGLGDTAMYLCATRVSGELFFGEGSRLTVL.